The 26 T cell receptor beta chains given below trace back to one sample, sequenced in a study of Graves' ophthalmopathy and Graves' hyperthyroidism. As the template, RNA transcripts were used to amplify TCR beta CDR3 regions. The authors performed first-round RT-PCR with HTBI primers and then a second-round multiplex PCR. TCRdb ran MiXCR on the multiplex PCR reads and lists one entry per CDR3 protein. Counted here are hundreds of thousands of distinct CDR3 sequences, about a fifth occurring once; the ten biggest clones make up roughly 45%. Sequenced: peripheral blood. Receptors originate from a woman aged 45-60 years with Graves' ophthalmopathy.

V gene TRBV10-3 combines with J gene TRBJ2-5; 8 bases line up with TRBD2. This CDR3 region has 16 residues. The V segment lost 2 bases and the J segment 5 bases; nucleotides outside the gene matches: 10. Germline V gene sequence: CDR1 ENHRY, CDR2 SYGVKD. CDR3 nucleotide sequence: TGTGCCATCAGTGAGCCTAACGGGGGGGCCAGGGAGACCCAGTACTTC. It is translated as CAISEPNGGARETQYF.

This clonotype has a count of ten or more. This rearrangement joins TRBV7-9 to TRBJ2-5; D may be TRBD1 (5 bases). V shed 7 bases and J shed 5 bases, with 20 bases lying between them. CDR3 size: 15 residues. Per the germline V gene, CDR1 is SEHNR and CDR2 is FQNEAQ (reference sequence). The CDR3 here is CASTKTASPSETQYF. The CDR3 bases are TGTGCCAGCACCAAGACAGCCTCCCCGTCGGAGACCCAGTACTTC.

The sample holds many counts of this clonotype. V gene TRBV29-1 combines with J gene TRBJ2-7, with 7 positions matching TRBD1. Per the germline V gene, CDR1 is SQVTM and CDR2 is ANQGSEA. CDR3 length: 14 amino acids. J gave up 1 base and V 4 bases, and 7 bases lay outside the gene matches. The DNA for the CDR3 is TGCAGCGTTGCGGCTGCCAGGGGGTCCTACGAGCAGTACTTC. Translating gives CSVAAARGSYEQYF.

This clonotype came up many times. J is TRBJ1-2 and V is TRBV12-3 or TRBV12-4, with D perhaps TRBD1 (5 bases). Trimming left V 5 bases short and J 4 bases short, with 11 bases between. There are 13 residues in the CDR3. CDR3 coding DNA: TGTGCCAGCAGTGAGACAGCCACCTATGGCTACACCTTC. Its protein is CASSETATYGYTF.

The chain joins TRBV18 to TRBJ2-5; TRBD2 might be the D (6 bases). Germline values: CDR1 KGHSH, CDR2 LQKENI. V gave up 3 bases and J gave up 1 base, with 9 bases separating them. CDR3 length equals 14 residues. CDR3 sequence: CASSPGTSQETQYF. CDR3 DNA sequence: TGTGCCAGCTCACCGGGGACTTCCCAAGAGACCCAGTACTTC.

This clonotype has a count of ten or more. One junction end does not reproduce the germline sequence, and a read error may be involved. The chain uses TRBV12-3 or TRBV12-4 and TRBJ1-5; D not certain. CDR3 size: 14 residues. The CDR3 reads CASSGRNSNQPQHF. CDR3 nucleotides: TGTGCCAGCAGCGGCAGAAATAGCAATCAGCCCCAACATTTT.

This clonotype was seen at least ten times. CDR3 in amino acids: CASSFRRGGGQETQYF. CDR3 sequence (DNA): TGTGCCAGCAGTTTCCGGAGGGGTGGGGGACAAGAGACCCAGTACTTC. The gene calls are TRBV27 and TRBJ2-5; possibly TRBD2 for D (6 bases). CDR3 length equals 16 residues. The germline V gene encodes CDR1 MNHEY and CDR2 SMNVEV (reference sequence). V was trimmed by 3 bases and J by 2 bases, leaving 16 bases between them.

This clonotype was seen more than once but under ten times. The chain employs TRBV3-1 and TRBJ2-7, with 7 bases fitting TRBD1. CDR3 length: 12 amino acids. Losses at the gene ends were 3 bases for V and 9 bases for J; bases not matched to a gene: 5. The V gene's germline CDR1 is LGHDT and CDR2 YNNKEL (reference sequence). The CDR3 is CASSQGDRGQYF. The CDR3 nucleotides read TGTGCCAGCAGCCAGGGGGACAGAGGGCAGTACTTC.

Note on this clonotype: At one boundary the junction diverges from the germline segment, which might be a read error. The gene calls are TRBV15 and TRBJ1-1, with a tentative D call TRBD1 (6 bases). Germline V gene lookup returns CDR1 LNHNV and CDR2 YYDKDF (reference sequence). This CDR3 is built from 14 residues. CDR3 sequence reads: CATSRAEGDTEASF. CDR3 coding DNA: TGTGCCACCAGCAGAGCTGAGGGGGACACTGAAGCTTCCTTT.

The chain recombines TRBV18 with TRBJ1-6; perhaps TRBD1 as D (5 bases). The V and J ends lost 1 base and 11 bases respectively, with 12 bases between them. Looked up from germline, CDR1 is KGHSH and CDR2 is LQKENI. CDR3 size: 14 residues. CDR3 sequence: CASSPQGFSTPLHF. In nucleotides, the CDR3 is TGTGCCAGCTCACCACAGGGGTTTTCGACACCCCTCCACTTT. The whole variable domain, filled in from reference TRBV18 and TRBJ1-6, reads NAGVMQNPRHLVRRRGQEARLRCSPMKGHSHVYWYRQLPEEGLKFMVYLQKENIIDESGMPKERFSAEFPKEGPSILRIQQVVRGDSAAYFCASSPQGFSTPLHFGNGTRLTVT.

V gene TRBV27 combines with J gene TRBJ2-5, with a weak D call TRBD2 (5 bases). The CDR3 covers 14 residues. V was shortened by 2 bases and J by 5 bases, with 12 bases between the two germline ends. CDR1 and CDR2 (germline): MNHEY, SMNVEV (reference sequence). The CDR3 here is CASSLGVGGETQYF. The CDR3 bases are TGTGCCAGCAGTTTAGGGGTCGGCGGGGAGACCCAGTACTTC.

At least ten counts were recorded for this clonotype. CDR3 protein: CASSATGTGFNEQYF. The CDR3 DNA sequence: TGTGCCAGCAGCGCCACCGGGACAGGGTTCAACGAGCAGTACTTC. The chain couples TRBV9 to TRBJ2-7, with TRBD1 matching over 9 bases. V shed 3 bases, J shed 5 bases, and the junction held 9 bases outside the gene matches. This CDR3 has 15 amino acids. Germline V gene lookup returns CDR1 SGDLS and CDR2 YYNGEE.

The rearrangement links TRBV7-9 to TRBJ1-1; possibly TRBD1 for D (5 bases). CDR1 and CDR2 (germline): SEHNR, FQNEAQ (reference sequence). CDR3 length: 13 amino acids. V lost 5 bases and J 8 bases, leaving 15 bases between the germline ends. In DNA form, the CDR3 reads TGTGCCAGCAGCGGCTTGCGCAGGGCGGAAGCTTTCTTT. Translating gives CASSGLRRAEAFF.

This clonotype was counted at least ten times. A much larger clone sits a single nucleotide away, making a read error possible. The chain recombines TRBV12-3 or TRBV12-4 with TRBJ2-2, with 13 bases fitting TRBD2. This CDR3 contains 16 residues. J lost 5 bases, V lost 6 bases, and 6 bases had no gene match. CDR3 nucleotide sequence: TGTGCCAGCAGCCGGGGACTAGCGGGACGAACCGGGGAGCTGTTTTTT. This gives the protein CASSRGLAGRTGELFF.

V and J are TRBV18 and TRBJ1-1; D may be TRBD1 (5 bases). V lost 6 bases, J lost 2 bases, and 19 bases lay in between. CDR3 length: 16 residues. CDR1 is KGHSH and CDR2 is LQKENI in the germline V gene. The chain's CDR3 is CASSRVRETTNTEAFF. The CDR3 bases are TGTGCCAGCTCGCGAGTCAGGGAGACTACAAACACTGAAGCTTTCTTT.

V is TRBV7-2 and J is TRBJ2-5; D possibly corresponds to TRBD2 (6 bases). This CDR3 spans 14 amino acids. The germline gives CDR1 SGHTA, CDR2 FQGNSA. V was trimmed by 4 bases and J by 1 base, leaving 10 bases between them. This CDR3 reads CASSSPGLQETQYF. The DNA of the CDR3 is TGTGCCAGCAGCTCCCCGGGACTCCAAGAGACCCAGTACTTC.

This clonotype was recorded many times. The chain carries TRBV28 and TRBJ1-5; D remains unclear. The CDR3 runs to 12 residues. Germline-derived CDR1 and CDR2 are MDHEN and SYDVKM. V lost 1 base, J lost 6 bases, and 4 bases lay in between. In DNA form, the CDR3 reads TGTGCCAGCAGTTTATTTTCTCAGCCCCAGCATTTT. Protein: CASSLFSQPQHF.

The chain employs TRBV30 and TRBJ2-7; unclear D gene. This CDR3 has 13 residues. The V end was cut by 1 base, the J end by 3 bases, with 10 bases between. Germline V gene data show CDR1 as GTSNPN and CDR2 as SVGIG (reference sequence). The CDR3 DNA sequence: TGTGCCTGGAGTGCGGGCTGGTTCTACGAGCAGTACTTC. This gives the protein CAWSAGWFYEQYF.

This clonotype was seen a few times. The V and J genes are TRBV28 and TRBJ2-5, with 10 bases lining up with TRBD1. The CDR3 covers 16 residues. The ends lost 5 bases at V and 5 bases at J; junction bases unmatched: 11. The germline CDR1 and CDR2 sequences are MDHEN and SYDVKM. The CDR3 region is CASSEPGQGFGETQYF. CDR3 bases: TGTGCCAGCAGTGAACCGGGACAGGGGTTCGGGGAGACCCAGTACTTC.

The rearrangement joins TRBV6-2 or TRBV6-3 to TRBJ2-7, with 9 bases that match TRBD2. CDR1 and CDR2 from the germline V gene are MNHEY and SVGEGT. The V and J ends lost 5 bases and 3 bases, in that order; junction bases with no gene match: 8. CDR3 size: 15 residues. The CDR3 DNA reads as TGTGCCAGCAGTGATCCCGGGACTAGCAGCTACGAGCAGTACTTC. It yields the protein CASSDPGTSSYEQYF.

The rearrangement joins TRBV7-3 to TRBJ2-2, with 9 bases matching TRBD2. The V segment lost 2 bases and the J segment 0 bases; nucleotides outside the gene matches: 4. The CDR3 loop spans 17 amino acids. Germline values: CDR1 SGHTA, CDR2 FQGTGA. CDR3 in amino acids: CASSLLAGLTNTGELFF. The CDR3 nucleotides read TGTGCCAGCAGCTTACTAGCGGGACTTACGAACACCGGGGAGCTGTTTTTT.

This clonotype was seen many times. The chain links TRBV6-1 to TRBJ2-7; D is ambiguous. CDR1 is MNHNS, CDR2 SASEGT, per germline. Trimming pared 4 bases from V and 5 bases from J, leaving 9 bases between. This CDR3 region has 12 residues. The CDR3 loop is CASSVGVNEQYF. The CDR3 DNA is TGTGCCAGCAGTGTAGGAGTGAACGAGCAGTACTTC.

This clonotype was seen ten or more times. The chain joins TRBV7-2 to TRBJ1-2, with a tentative D call TRBD1 (6 bases). The V end lost 0 bases, the J end lost 7 bases, and 15 bases lay between the germline ends. Germline V gene sequence: CDR1 SGHTA, CDR2 FQGNSA. The CDR3 sequence is 15 residues long. CDR3 residues: CASSLAAPGVPGYTF. The CDR3 coding sequence is TGTGCCAGCAGCTTAGCGGCACCAGGGGTACCTGGCTACACCTTC.

This sequence joins TRBV2 and TRBJ2-2; 12 nucleotides match TRBD1. From germline, CDR1 is SNHLY and CDR2 FYNNEI. The V and J ends lost 7 bases and 3 bases, in that order; junction bases with no gene match: 3. The length of the CDR3 is 15 residues. The CDR3 sequence is CASKGQGAYTGELFF. In nucleotides, the CDR3 is TGTGCCAGCAAGGGACAGGGGGCTTACACCGGGGAGCTGTTTTTT.

The chain combines TRBV6-2 or TRBV6-3 with TRBJ2-5; D gene uncertain. Looked up from germline, CDR1 is MNHEY and CDR2 is SVGEGT. There are 14 residues in the CDR3. V was cut by 5 bases and J by 0 bases, with 10 bases left in between. The chain's CDR3 is CASSPRGNQETQYF. The CDR3 region has the DNA TGTGCCAGCAGTCCCCGAGGCAACCAAGAGACCCAGTACTTC.

This clonotype was seen many times. V usage is TRBV19 and J usage is TRBJ1-2; 9 bases map to TRBD1. Germline CDR1 reads LNHDA; CDR2 reads SQIVND (reference sequence). The CDR3 loop spans 13 amino acids. Losses at the gene ends were 3 bases for V and 5 bases for J; bases not matched to a gene: 1. The CDR3, as DNA: TGTGCCAGTAGTATCGGGACAGGGTATGGCTACACCTTC. It codes for CASSIGTGYGYTF.